Included here is one TCR beta chain sequence, with context. In its sample, this clonotype comes out as medium-sized (0.01 to 0.1%). Its antigen remains undetermined. Nothing much larger sits one base from this clone, and base qualities are not available. Receptor libraries were prepared by 5' RACE. The run used a NextSeq 500. In the TCR library protocol, unique molecular identifiers were attached to individual cDNA molecules to correct for PCR bias and sequencing error. Both TCR alpha and beta chains were sequenced, and tight co-correlation was observed between alpha and beta sequence abundances in each sample. The study's processing was this. Decombinator V4 was used to annotate the V gene, J gene and CDR3 of the TCR sequences. TCRs were defined as expanded if a significant change between any two time points was detected under a Poisson model with p below 0.0001. TCR abundances were normalised to the total number of TCRs sequenced per sample and expressed as counts per million. MAIT TCRs were defined by TRAV1-2 paired with TRAJ12, TRAJ20 or TRAJ33, and iNKT TCRs by TRAV10 paired with TRAJ18. VDJdb, accessed on 1 November 2021, was searched for TCRs annotated for CMV, EBV and SARS-CoV-2, and TCRs annotated for more than one antigen were excluded. The raw public data were reprocessed by TCRdb itself: fastp quality trimming at Q25, MiXCR clonotype calling, in-frame beta chains only. Each CDR3 protein appears once, grouped with its most common genes and DNA. TCRdb's processing, not the study's, gives the V and J calls here. In this sample the table shows 20,000 or so distinct CDR3 sequences, under 5.5% of which occur a single time. The leading ten clones occupy about 5.8% of the sample.

This was a case-control study nested in a cohort of healthcare workers in London, UK, who had nasopharyngeal swab PCR tests and blood samples taken every week. Healthcare workers were recruited during the week of the UK lockdown, between 23 and 31 March 2020, and followed weekly for up to about 15 weeks. The CDR3, cysteine through phenylalanine, is 15 amino acids long. The entry retains the CDR3 DNA only, 45 bases that are in frame from base 1. For this chain, trimming is 3 bases at the V end and 8 bases at the J end, and the number of junction bases without a gene match is 11. The germline V gene provides CDR1 SGDLS and CDR2 YYNGEE. This entry is derived from a study of early T cells in non-severe SARS-CoV-2 infection (dated by TCRdb to 2020 to 2023). For the study in its entirety: TCR sequencing used bulk RNA from unsorted whole blood, so alpha and beta chains could not be paired. General findings and caveats noted by the study authors: VDJdb matching was skewed toward anti-spike CD8 responses, so virus-specific expansions were likely underestimated and private and CD4 specificities were missed.

The source material was whole blood. The chain uses TRBV9 and TRBJ2-1, with 7 bases aligning to TRBD1. This sequence originates from an adult who was a healthcare worker with PCR-confirmed SARS-CoV-2 infection or an uninfected control (not recorded which). The nucleotide sequence is TGTGCCAGCAGCGACCTCTTAACAGGGGAACATGAGCAGTTCTTC. It translates to CASSDLLTGEHEQFF.